The 27 T cell receptor beta chains given below trace back to one sample, sequenced in a study of shared clonotypes between healthy human individuals. Profiled with immunoSEQ multiplex PCR; TCRdb holds only in-frame clones, not every one. This table has 400,000 to 600,000 clones, about 96% appearing once. Input material: naive CD4+ T cells sorted from blood. Subset here: CD45RA+ positively selected. These TCRs come from a woman in her twenties or thirties in good health.

V usage is TRBV7-9 and J usage is TRBJ1-5; 11 nucleotides line up with TRBD1. Germline assignment: CDR1 SEHNR and CDR2 FQNEAQ (reference sequence). The junction had 2 bases not matched to a gene; V was cut back by 1 base and J by 6 bases. CDR3 length: 15 amino acids. The CDR3, as DNA: TGTGCCAGCAGCTTAGGGACAGGGGGCTTTCAGCCCCAGCATTTT. Translation: CASSLGTGGFQPQHF.

The CDR3 spells CASSFPTGLAEQFF. CDR3 DNA: TGTGCCAGCAGCTTCCCAACAGGGTTGGCTGAGCAGTTCTTC. V gene TRBV7-9 combines with J gene TRBJ2-1, with TRBD1 as a possible D gene (6 bases). Looked up from germline, CDR1 is SEHNR and CDR2 is FQNEAQ (reference sequence). The CDR3 loop spans 14 amino acids. Trimming pared 3 bases from V and 9 bases from J, leaving 15 bases between. Variable domain in full (rest from reference TRBV7-9 and TRBJ2-1): DTGVSQNPRHKITKRGQNVTFRCDPISEHNRLYWYRQTLGQGPEFLTYFQNEAQLEKSRLLSDRFSAERPKGSFSTLEIQRTEQGDSAMYLCASSFPTGLAEQFFGPGTRLTVL.

J is TRBJ1-1 and V is TRBV6-4; maybe TRBD1 (5 bases). V was trimmed by 4 bases and J by 8 bases, leaving 17 bases between them. Germline assignment: CDR1 MRHNA and CDR2 SNTAGT. This CDR3 has 14 residues. In DNA, the CDR3 is TGTGCCAGCAGTGGGCCCGGGACGCAGGAGGAAGCTTTCTTT. As protein: CASSGPGTQEEAFF.

This sequence joins TRBV2 and TRBJ2-7; 7 nucleotides align to TRBD1. The CDR3 contains 12 residues. Germline CDR1 is SNHLY and CDR2 is FYNNEI. V lost 9 bases, J lost 5 bases, and 7 bases stayed unmatched. In DNA, the CDR3 is TGTGCCAGTGACAGGGAATTCAACGAGCAGTACTTC. Translation gives CASDREFNEQYF.

The rearrangement uses TRBV11-2 and TRBJ2-5, with TRBD2 matching 11 bases. The DNA end is a closer match to TRBJ2-7, so the J assignment may be wrong. The CDR3 contains 15 residues. Germline V lookup: CDR1 SGHAT, CDR2 FQNNGV. The DNA of the CDR3 is TGTGCCAGCAGCACGCGACTAGCGGGAACCTACGAGCAGTACTTC. Translated, it gives CASSTRLAGTYEQYF.

This clone has a handful of counts. The CDR3 DNA reads as TGTGCCAGCTCACCACGCCCCGGACAGGGAGGCGGCTACACCTTC. Translating gives CASSPRPGQGGGYTF. V and J are TRBV18 and TRBJ1-2, with TRBD1 identical over 8 bases. The CDR3 is 15 residues long. In germline, CDR1 is KGHSH, CDR2 LQKENI. V gave up 1 base and J gave up 8 bases; unmatched junction bases: 9. The variable domain in full, completed from reference TRBV18 and TRBJ1-2, reads NAGVMQNPRHLVRRRGQEARLRCSPMKGHSHVYWYRQLPEEGLKFMVYLQKENIIDESGMPKERFSAEFPKEGPSILRIQQVVRGDSAAYFCASSPRPGQGGGYTFGSGTRLTVV.

Here the CDR3 reads CASSPLTVPTNEKLFF. CDR3 coding DNA: TGTGCCAGCTCACCATTGACAGTGCCAACTAATGAAAAACTGTTTTTT. This chain connects TRBV18 to TRBJ1-4; D is possibly TRBD1 (5 bases). The CDR3 extends over 16 amino acids. Trimming cost V 2 bases and J 0 bases, with 10 bases left between them. Germline V gene lookup returns CDR1 KGHSH and CDR2 LQKENI.

The DNA for the CDR3 is TGCGCCAGCAGCTTGGCCGCGGGGTTGAACACTGAAGCTTTCTTT. This encodes CASSLAAGLNTEAFF. The V call is TRBV5-1, the J call TRBJ1-1; D uncertain. The germline V gene has CDR1 SGHRS and CDR2 YFSETQ. The CDR3 has 15 residues. Trimming pared 0 bases from V and 0 bases from J, leaving 9 bases between.

The chain has TRBV5-6 and TRBJ2-7, with D maybe TRBD1 (6 bases). The germline V gene has CDR1 SGHDT and CDR2 YYEEEE. V lost 1 base, J lost 2 bases, and 7 bases lay in between. The CDR3 is made up of 13 amino acids. For the CDR3, the DNA is TGTGCCAGCAGCTTGCGGACAGCCTACGAGCAGTACTTC. This codes for CASSLRTAYEQYF. Filled out from reference TRBV5-6 and TRBJ2-7, the complete variable domain reads DAGVTQSPTHLIKTRGQQVTLRCSPKSGHDTVSWYQQALGQGPQFIFQYYEEEERQRGNFPDRFSGHQFPNYSSELNVNALLLGDSALYLCASSLRTAYEQYFGPGTRLTVT.

The chain links TRBV6-1 to TRBJ1-1; a weak D match, TRBD1 (6 bases). The length of the CDR3 is 12 residues. V gave up 8 bases and J gave up 6 bases, with 13 bases separating them. The V gene's germline CDR1 is MNHNS and CDR2 SASEGT. The chain's CDR3 is CASWERGSEAFF. CDR3 coding DNA: TGTGCCAGCTGGGAGAGGGGGTCTGAAGCTTTCTTT.

This chain uses TRBV18 with TRBJ1-1; D call uncertain. The CDR3 is 15 residues long. The germline CDR1 and CDR2 sequences are KGHSH and LQKENI. V was pared by 2 bases and J by 3 bases, with 13 bases between. The CDR3 DNA reads TGTGCCAGCTCACCATCGGAGGGATTGGACACTGAAGCTTTCTTT. This codes for CASSPSEGLDTEAFF.

This clone was seen just once. The CDR3 reads CASSIQGGINEQFF. DNA for the CDR3: TGTGCCAGTAGTATCCAAGGAGGCATCAATGAGCAGTTCTTC. The chain is built from TRBV19 and TRBJ2-1; a weak D match, TRBD2 (5 bases). Between the trimmed V and J ends, which lost 3 bases and 6 bases, there was a span of 12 bases. The CDR3 covers 14 residues. The germline gives CDR1 LNHDA, CDR2 SQIVND (reference sequence).

The chain links TRBV28 to TRBJ2-6, with a weak D call TRBD1 (6 bases). Germline V lookup: CDR1 MDHEN, CDR2 SYDVKM. The CDR3 covers 16 residues. V was shortened by 2 bases and J by 2 bases, with 10 bases between the two germline ends. The CDR3 nucleotides are TGTGCCAGCAGTTTAGTTTCAGGGGCTGGGGCCAACGTCCTGACTTTC. Protein: CASSLVSGAGANVLTF.

The V call is TRBV19, the J call TRBJ2-5; 11 positions match TRBD2. The J call is uncertain, as TRBJ2-7 better fits the DNA end. This CDR3 has 15 residues. Germline CDR1 is LNHDA and CDR2 is SQIVND (reference sequence). CDR3 nucleotide sequence: TGTGCCAGTAGTACAGGGACTAGCGGTACCTACGAGCAGTACTTC. Residues: CASSTGTSGTYEQYF.

As concerns this clone: The junction departs from germline at one end; a sequencing error may be responsible. This chain links TRBV28 with TRBJ1-3, with a possible D match to TRBD1 (5 bases). The V gene's germline CDR1 is MDHEN and CDR2 SYDVKM. The CDR3 is made up of 14 amino acids. The CDR3 region has the DNA TGTGCCAGCAGTTTGGGGCAGGGTGGAGACACCATATATTTT. It is translated as CASSLGQGGDTIYF.

The chain couples TRBV5-8 to TRBJ2-1; D is tentatively TRBD1 or TRBD2 (5 bases each). CDR1 is SGHTS, CDR2 YDEGEE, per germline. Trimming cost V 0 bases and J 7 bases, with 17 bases left between them. The length of the CDR3 is 16 residues. Written as DNA, the CDR3 is TGTGCCAGCAGCTTGGTCGGGGCATTGGGTAGGAATGAGCAGTTCTTC. It yields the protein CASSLVGALGRNEQFF.

The chain is built from TRBV9 and TRBJ2-7; 9 nucleotides match TRBD1. The CDR3 spans 15 residues. Trimming cost V 3 bases and J 5 bases; bases outside gene matches: 9. Per the germline V gene, CDR1 is SGDLS and CDR2 is YYNGEE. Here the CDR3 reads CASSATTGGYHEQYF. The CDR3 bases are TGTGCCAGCAGCGCTACGACAGGGGGATACCACGAGCAGTACTTC.

The chain carries TRBV11-2 and TRBJ1-1, with 7 bases identical to TRBD1. The junction had 11 bases not matched to a gene; V was cut back by 4 bases and J by 0 bases. The germline V gene has CDR1 SGHAT and CDR2 FQNNGV. The CDR3 is 17 amino acids. The CDR3 reads CASSSPLTGTLNTEAFF. CDR3 nucleotides: TGTGCCAGCAGCTCGCCGTTGACAGGGACTCTGAACACTGAAGCTTTCTTT.

The chain uses TRBV6-1 and TRBJ2-7, with D maybe TRBD1 (5 bases). V was pared by 2 bases and J by 4 bases, with 15 bases between. The CDR3 has 15 amino acids. From germline, CDR1 is MNHNS and CDR2 SASEGT. CDR3 DNA sequence: TGTGCCAGCAGTGAAAGGCCAGGGCTGGGTTACGAGCAGTACTTC. It encodes CASSERPGLGYEQYF.

In regard to this clone: The sample contains more than one DNA sequence encoding this CDR3. The V and J genes are TRBV5-1 and TRBJ2-2; no firm D call. The V gene's germline CDR1 is SGHRS and CDR2 YFSETQ. Trimming took 0 bases from V and 2 from J, leaving 5 bases between them. The CDR3 loop spans 14 amino acids. The CDR3 spells CASSLEANTGELFF. CDR3 bases: TGCGCCAGCAGCTTGGAGGCTAACACCGGGGAGCTGTTTTTT.

CDR3 sequence: CASSLSPRDRRAGSSYEQYF. CDR3 coding DNA: TGTGCCAGCAGCTTAAGCCCCCGGGACAGGCGAGCAGGAAGCTCCTACGAGCAGTACTTC. The chain is built from TRBV7-8 and TRBJ2-7; 8 bases match TRBD1. This CDR3 contains 20 residues. V lost 2 bases, J lost 0 bases, and 18 bases stayed unmatched. Germline V gene lookup returns CDR1 SGHVS and CDR2 FQNEAQ.

This clone appeared once. The chain employs TRBV19 and TRBJ2-3; TRBD1 agrees at 11 bases. CDR1 is LNHDA and CDR2 is SQIVND in the germline V gene (reference sequence). The CDR3 consists of 16 residues. After removal of 6 bases from V and 4 bases from J, the junction contained 9 bases not matched to a gene. Written as DNA, the CDR3 is TGTGCCAGTAGCAGTGGACAGGGGGCCCAATCAGATACGCAGTATTTT. Translation: CASSSGQGAQSDTQYF.

The chain is built from TRBV5-1 and TRBJ2-7; D may be TRBD1 (6 bases). The germline V gene has CDR1 SGHRS and CDR2 YFSETQ. Trimming pared 4 bases from V and 3 bases from J, leaving 14 bases between. The CDR3 is 14 amino acids. CDR3 sequence reads: CASSISGTSYEQYF. The DNA for the CDR3 is TGCGCCAGCAGCATCTCCGGGACAAGCTACGAGCAGTACTTC.

The CDR3 region has the DNA TGTGCCAGCAGTTACTATACAGGGAATTATGGCTACACCTTC. It encodes CASSYYTGNYGYTF. The genes are TRBV6-6 and TRBJ1-2; TRBD1 might be the D (6 bases). Trimming removed 1 base at V and 5 bases at J, with 11 bases between. The CDR3 loop spans 14 amino acids. CDR1 is MNHNY and CDR2 is SVGAGI in the germline V gene (reference sequence).

About this clone itself: An end of the junction does not agree with germline; a read error may underlie this. The V call is TRBV2, the J call TRBJ2-7, with 7 bases aligning to TRBD2. The CDR3 has 14 amino acids. Germline-derived CDR1 and CDR2 are SNHLY and FYNNEI. The CDR3 DNA is TGTGCCAGCAGTCAAGCGGGAACCGCCTACGAGCAGTACTTC. Translated, it gives CASSQAGTAYEQYF. Filled out from reference TRBV2 and TRBJ2-7, the complete variable domain reads EPEVTQTPSHQVTQMGQEVILRCVPISNHLYFYWYRQILGQKVEFLVSFYNNEISEKSEIFDDQFSVERPDGSNFTLKIRSTKLEDSAMYFCASSQAGTAYEQYFGPGTRLTVT.

The V gene is TRBV19, the J gene TRBJ1-2, with 9 bases fitting TRBD1. CDR1 and CDR2 from the germline V gene are LNHDA and SQIVND (reference sequence). V trimming: 3 bases; J trimming: 3 bases; junction bases outside the gene matches: 11. The CDR3 loop spans 17 amino acids. The CDR3 nucleotides read TGTGCCAGTAGTATTAAGGGACAGGGAGGCGGGGACTATGGCTACACCTTC. It translates to CASSIKGQGGGDYGYTF.

V usage is TRBV23-1 and J usage is TRBJ1-2; D gene ambiguous. TRBV23-1 is an open reading frame, and its role is uncertain. V lost 0 bases, J lost 7 bases, and 12 bases lay in between. The CDR3 totals 14 residues. The CDR3 protein is CASSQSKSSGGYTF. For the CDR3, the DNA is TGCGCCAGCAGTCAATCGAAAAGTTCTGGTGGCTACACCTTC.